This T cell receptor (beta chain) derives from a study of Graves' ophthalmopathy and Graves' hyperthyroidism. Overall study results and limits: Ophthalmopathy progression cases were predicted by the model with roughly 70% sensitivity and 72% to 85% specificity.

At least ten counts were recorded for this clonotype. Its antigen is unknown. Transcripts of RNA were the source for amplifying TCR beta CDR3 regions. A first-round RT-PCR used HTBI primers, followed by a second-round multiplex PCR. Using its own MiXCR run on the multiplex PCR reads, TCRdb lists one record per CDR3 protein. The sample records fewer than 400,000 distinct CDR3 sequences, about a sixth being singletons. The length of the CDR3 is 15 residues. V dropped 0 bases and J dropped 2; count of bases not matched to a gene: 5. Germline loops: CDR1 GTSNPN, CDR2 SVGIG (reference sequence). PBMCs were obtained from about 10 ml of fresh peripheral blood.

The sequencing sample was made of peripheral blood. The source of this sequence is a woman aged 18-29 years with Graves' ophthalmopathy. The chain couples TRBV30 to TRBJ2-3; TRBD2 aligns across 7 bases. The CDR3 spells CAWSVGLAATDTQYF. CDR3 DNA: TGTGCCTGGAGTGTAGGGCTAGCGGCCACAGATACGCAGTATTTT.